A selection of T cell receptor beta chains follows, all from one sample in a study of CD8+CD57+ T cells in acquired aplastic anemia. TCRdb called the reads again in MiXCR, with one record for every CDR3 protein. The profile shows approximately 200,000 distinct CDR3 sequences, about half of them singletons. Sequencing used sorted CD4+, CD8+, or CD8+CD57+ T cells (not recorded which) from PBMCs. These receptors were obtained from a human donor with aplastic anemia. Both conserved end residues are part of each CDR3. The D gene is left open where the match is weak. The listing skips clone size in some rows; elsewhere it reads once, few, many or a size class.

clone size,J gene,V gene,D gene,CDR3 protein,CDR3 DNA
NA,TRBJ2-6,TRBV9,TRBD1,CASSRHRDRIHSGANVLTF,TGTGCCAGCAGCCGGCACCGGGACAGGATTCACTCTGGGGCCAACGTCCTGACTTTC
NA,TRBJ1-4,TRBV12-3/TRBV12-4,NA,CASNRALNEKLFF,TGTGCCAGCAACCGGGCCCTTAATGAAAAACTGTTTTTT
NA,TRBJ1-2,TRBV12-3/TRBV12-4,NA,CASSSYLDPNYGYTF,TGTGCCAGCAGTTCCTACCTTGATCCTAACTATGGCTACACCTTC
NA,TRBJ1-6,TRBV5-6,NA,CASSAQGNSPLHF,TGTGCCAGCAGCGCGCAGGGCAATTCACCCCTCCACTTT
many,TRBJ1-5,TRBV9,NA,CASSREAHQPQHF,TGTGCCAGCAGCAGGGAGGCTCATCAGCCCCAGCATTTT
NA,TRBJ1-6,TRBV2,NA,CASSVARDSPLHF,TGTGCCAGCAGTGTTGCCCGTGATTCACCCCTCCACTTT
many,TRBJ2-1,TRBV11-3,NA,CASSLMGGPYNEQFF,TGTGCCAGCAGCTTAATGGGGGGGCCCTACAATGAGCAGTTCTTC
NA,TRBJ2-7,TRBV30,TRBD1,CAWSVYGQGGVEQYF,TGTGCCTGGAGTGTATATGGACAGGGGGGCGTCGAGCAGTACTTC
NA,TRBJ2-5,TRBV20-1,NA,CSARDLRQYF,TGCAGTGCTAGAGATTTGCGACAGTACTTC
NA,TRBJ1-2,TRBV2,NA,CASSFYICSARAPGQALWYGYTF,NA
many,TRBJ1-5,TRBV4-1,TRBD1,CASSPGQGPINQPQHF,TGCGCCAGCAGCCCTGGACAGGGGCCGATTAATCAGCCCCAGCATTTT
many,TRBJ2-7,TRBV5-1,NA,CASSERGDLEQYF,TGCGCCAGCTCGGAGAGGGGGGATCTCGAGCAGTACTTC
NA,TRBJ1-5,TRBV7-2,NA,CASSVGAGGNQPQHF,TGTGCCAGCAGCGTCGGGGCAGGCGGCAATCAGCCCCAGCATTTT
many,TRBJ2-5,TRBV4-1,TRBD2,CASSLERGQETQYF,TGCGCCAGCAGCCTTGAGCGGGGACAAGAGACCCAGTACTTC
few,TRBJ1-1,TRBV12-3/TRBV12-4,TRBD1,CASSFTRTGPITEAFF,TGTGCCAGCAGTTTTACCCGGACAGGGCCGATCACTGAAGCTTTCTTT